The 17 T cell receptor beta chains in this list originate from one sample, sequenced in a study of T cell responses to AZD1222 COVID-19 vaccine (dated by TCRdb to 2020 to 2022). The sample's time point, from its label and the paper: baseline before first vaccination. The method behind the library was the immunoSEQ multiplex PCR assay. Not all clones reach the TCRdb copy of this immuneACCESS table, which keeps in-frame sequences only. Checked studies attribute under half of the gap to unresolved V genes and leave the rest unexplained. The sample table shows around 190,000 clones, and around 92% are seen once. 1% to 1.5% of the sample is taken by the ten largest. The starting material was peripheral blood, obtained on day 0 of AZD1222 vaccination. These TCRs come from an adult in good health.

J is TRBJ2-3 and V is TRBV19, with D perhaps TRBD2 (7 bases). Per the germline V gene, CDR1 is LNHDA and CDR2 is SQIVND (reference sequence). The V end lost 3 bases, the J end lost 5 bases, and 15 bases lay between the germline ends. The CDR3 consists of 15 residues. The chain's CDR3 is CASSILGGRGDTQYF. The CDR3 DNA sequence: TGTGCCAGTAGTATTCTGGGGGGGCGTGGAGATACGCAGTATTTT.

This sequence joins TRBV9 and TRBJ1-1, with D possibly TRBD1 on 5 matching bases. Trimming stripped 0 bases from V and 0 bases from J, with 6 bases between. The CDR3 sequence is 14 residues long. Germline CDR1 is SGDLS and CDR2 is YYNGEE. CDR3 amino acids: CASSVAGVNTEAFF. CDR3 DNA: TGTGCCAGCAGCGTAGCGGGGGTGAACACTGAAGCTTTCTTT.

The chain joins TRBV9 to TRBJ2-1; TRBD2 matches 8 bases. The CDR3 has 16 residues. V lost 4 bases, J lost 4 bases, and 10 bases stayed unmatched. In germline, CDR1 is SGDLS, CDR2 YYNGEE. CDR3 in amino acids: CASSPGAGGMYNEQFF. CDR3 nucleotides: TGTGCCAGCAGCCCGGGGGCGGGGGGCATGTACAATGAGCAGTTCTTC.

The chain carries TRBV4-3 and TRBJ2-3; D perhaps matches TRBD2 (7 bases). V lost 3 bases and J lost 1, with 17 bases in between. Germline CDR1 is LGHNA and CDR2 is YSLEER. CDR3 length: 17 amino acids. This CDR3 reads CASSQTRGAGGTDTQYF. In DNA, the CDR3 is TGCGCCAGCAGCCAGACCCGGGGGGCCGGGGGCACAGATACGCAGTATTTT.

The gene calls are TRBV9 and TRBJ2-6, with 7 bases lining up with TRBD1. Trimming took 0 bases from V and 0 from J; bases not matched to a gene: 18. The V gene's germline CDR1 is SGDLS and CDR2 YYNGEE. This CDR3 comprises 22 residues. CDR3 sequence reads: CASSVESGQRILDRSGANVLTF. The CDR3 nucleotides read TGTGCCAGCAGCGTAGAGTCGGGACAGCGTATATTAGATCGCTCTGGGGCCAACGTCCTGACTTTC.

V usage is TRBV5-5 and J usage is TRBJ2-7; 10 bases are a match to TRBD2. CDR1 and CDR2 from the germline V gene are SGHKS and YYEKEE (reference sequence). V was pared by 1 base and J by 5 bases, with 3 bases of the junction left unmatched. This CDR3 is built from 14 residues. CDR3 region: CASSLYTSGDEQYF. CDR3 nucleotides: TGTGCCAGCAGCTTGTACACTAGCGGGGACGAGCAGTACTTC.

The rearrangement uses TRBV25-1 and TRBJ1-6; D might be TRBD1 (6 bases). Germline lookup yields CDR1 MGHDK and CDR2 SYGVNS. Trimming removed 0 bases at V and 6 bases at J, with 9 bases between. This CDR3 has 15 residues. The CDR3 sequence: CASSEYTGINSPLHF. The CDR3 DNA is TGTGCCAGCAGTGAATATACAGGGATTAATTCACCCCTCCACTTT.

Here the CDR3 DNA reads TGTGCCAGCAGTCCGGCAGCCAATCTTCAACCCTATGGCTACACCTTC. Its translation is CASSPAANLQPYGYTF. V gene TRBV27 combines with J gene TRBJ1-2; no clear D. CDR3 length: 16 amino acids. Germline V lookup: CDR1 MNHEY, CDR2 SMNVEV (reference sequence). V was shortened by 5 bases and J by 4 bases, with 20 bases between the two germline ends.

The rearrangement uses TRBV11-2 and TRBJ1-1, with TRBD1 as a possible D gene (5 bases). Germline CDR1 and CDR2: SGHAT and FQNNGV. Deletions cut 3 bases from V and 0 bases from J, with 11 bases between. This CDR3 comprises 15 residues. CDR3 loop: CASSFSGGVNTEAFF. The CDR3 nucleotides are TGTGCCAGCAGCTTCTCGGGGGGGGTGAACACTGAAGCTTTCTTT.

The CDR3: CASSSSWDIGNQPQHF. The CDR3 bases are TGTGCCAGCAGTTCCTCGTGGGACATCGGCAATCAGCCCCAGCATTTT. V usage is TRBV6-5 and J usage is TRBJ1-5; perhaps TRBD1 as D (6 bases). Germline-derived CDR1 and CDR2 are MNHEY and SVGAGI. Trimming took off 4 bases at V and 2 bases at J, with 15 bases between the two ends. The CDR3 has 16 residues.

This sequence joins TRBV7-9 and TRBJ2-7; D not resolved. CDR3 length equals 11 residues. Trimming removed 4 bases at V and 3 bases at J, with 4 bases between. Germline lookup yields CDR1 SEHNR and CDR2 FQNEAQ (reference sequence). As DNA, the CDR3 is TGTGCCAGCAGCTCGAACTACGAGCAGTACTTC. This gives the protein CASSSNYEQYF.

V is TRBV3-1 (or the pseudogene TRBV3-2) and J is TRBJ1-1; D uncertain. The CDR3 covers 13 residues. The V and J ends lost 5 bases and 2 bases respectively, with 9 bases between them. Germline CDR1 is LGHDT and CDR2 is YNNKEL (reference sequence). CDR3 DNA: TGTGCCAGCAGCGCCGGGAGAAACACTGAAGCTTTCTTT. Translated: CASSAGRNTEAFF.

This clone occurred once. The rearrangement uses TRBV11-3 and TRBJ2-7, with TRBD1 matching 7 bases. The CDR3 length is 14 residues. J lost 5 bases, V lost 2 bases, and 6 bases had no gene match. CDR1 and CDR2 (germline): SGHNT, YENEEA. CDR3 in DNA: TGTGCCAGCAGCTTACAGGGGGTAGGGGACGAGCAGTACTTC. The encoded protein is CASSLQGVGDEQYF. Full variable domain (missing parts from reference TRBV11-3 and TRBJ2-7): EAGVVQSPRYKIIEKKQPVAFWCNPISGHNTLYWYLQNLGQGPELLIRYENEEAVDDSQLPKDRFSAERLKGVDSTLKIQPAELGDSAVYLCASSLQGVGDEQYFGPGTRLTVT.

The V call is TRBV7-9, the J call TRBJ2-1, with 10 bases identical to TRBD2. The CDR3 totals 13 residues. Germline assignment: CDR1 SEHNR and CDR2 FQNEAQ (reference sequence). The junction had 4 bases not matched to a gene; V was cut back by 4 bases and J by 10 bases. The CDR3 coding sequence is TGTGCCAGCAGCTCGGGACTAGCGTTAGAGCAGTTCTTC. This sequence encodes CASSSGLALEQFF.

The chain employs TRBV19 and TRBJ1-6; a weak D match, TRBD1 (6 bases). The V gene lost 3 bases and the J gene lost 10 bases, with 16 bases spanning the gap. This CDR3 is built from 15 residues. The germline V gene has CDR1 LNHDA and CDR2 SQIVND (reference sequence). The CDR3 DNA follows: TGTGCCAGTAGTATGTGGCAGGGGTCGCGATCACCCCTCCACTTT. This translates into CASSMWQGSRSPLHF.

V and J are TRBV12-3 or TRBV12-4 and TRBJ2-4, with 10 bases aligning to TRBD1. The V gene end was trimmed by 9 bases and the J gene end by 4 bases; junction bases not matched to a gene: 3. This CDR3 is 13 amino acids long. The CDR3 DNA reads TGTGCCAGTGGGACAGGGGCAAAAAACATTCAGTACTTC. Translated, it gives CASGTGAKNIQYF.

The J gene is TRBJ1-2, the V gene TRBV2; possibly TRBD1 for D (5 bases). The CDR3 has 15 residues. CDR1 and CDR2 (germline): SNHLY, FYNNEI. Deletions cut 2 bases from V and 4 bases from J, with 14 bases between. The CDR3 loop reads CASSEKWGNPYGYTF. The CDR3 nucleotides are TGTGCCAGCAGTGAAAAGTGGGGGAACCCCTATGGCTACACCTTC.